These T cell receptor beta chains were read from a single sample in a study of cytomegalovirus exposure and HLA in healthy donors. TCRdb keeps only in-frame clones here, not all; method: immunoSEQ multiplex PCR. The sample lists 150,000 to 200,000 clones, 65% to 70% seen once, with 4.5% in the top ten. The source material was PBMCs. These receptors all come from a woman younger than 35 in good health and CMV-seropositive. Each CDR3 is given with its conserved first and last residue. D genes are given only for firm matches. Size is omitted from some rows. Given values are once, few, many or a class for expanded clones.

v_gene: TRBV15
abundance: -
j_gene: TRBJ1-2
d_gene: TRBD1
CDR3aa: CATSGTADDGYTF
CDR3nt: TGTGCCACCAGCGGGACAGCGGATGATGGCTACACCTTC

v_gene: TRBV4-3
abundance: once
j_gene: TRBJ2-7
d_gene: TRBD1
CDR3aa: CASSQENLLTGSREQYF
CDR3nt: TGCGCCAGCAGCCAAGAAAATCTATTGACAGGGAGCCGGGAGCAGTACTTC

v_gene: TRBV2
abundance: -
j_gene: TRBJ1-6
d_gene: -
CDR3aa: CASSLGAGRASSPLHF
CDR3nt: TGTGCCAGCAGTTTGGGTGCAGGGAGGGCCTCTTCACCCCTCCACTTT

v_gene: TRBV28
abundance: -
j_gene: TRBJ1-1
d_gene: TRBD1
CDR3aa: CASSFPRGIQNTEAFF
CDR3nt: TGTGCCAGCAGTTTTCCCAGGGGGATACAGAACACTGAAGCTTTCTTT

v_gene: TRBV4-2
abundance: few
j_gene: TRBJ2-1
d_gene: -
CDR3aa: CASSQDYTSSYNEQFF
CDR3nt: TGTGCCAGCAGCCAAGATTATACGAGCTCCTACAATGAGCAGTTCTTC

v_gene: TRBV15
abundance: -
j_gene: TRBJ1-6
d_gene: TRBD1
CDR3aa: CATSRFGQGNSPLHF
CDR3nt: TGTGCCACCAGCAGATTCGGACAGGGGAATTCACCCCTCCACTTT

v_gene: TRBV30
abundance: -
j_gene: TRBJ1-1
d_gene: -
CDR3aa: CGPGEEVDPVNTEAFF
CDR3nt: TGTGGCCCAGGCGAGGAGGTCGACCCTGTGAACACTGAAGCTTTCTTT

v_gene: TRBV7-6
abundance: -
j_gene: TRBJ2-1
d_gene: TRBD2
CDR3aa: CARTLGLARGNEQFF
CDR3nt: TGTGCCAGGACACTGGGACTAGCGAGGGGAAATGAGCAGTTCTTC

v_gene: TRBV9
abundance: -
j_gene: TRBJ2-5
d_gene: -
CDR3aa: CASSTGQTQETQYF
CDR3nt: TGTGCCAGCAGTACCGGACAGACCCAAGAGACCCAGTACTTC

v_gene: TRBV15
abundance: -
j_gene: TRBJ2-1
d_gene: TRBD2
CDR3aa: CATSTLADYNEQFF
CDR3nt: TGTGCCACCAGCACACTAGCGGATTACAATGAGCAGTTCTTC

v_gene: TRBV6-6
abundance: -
j_gene: TRBJ2-2
d_gene: -
CDR3aa: CASRVTGTGELFF
CDR3nt: TGTGCCAGCAGAGTAACTGGCACCGGGGAGCTGTTTTTT

v_gene: TRBV30
abundance: -
j_gene: TRBJ2-4
d_gene: TRBD1
CDR3aa: CAWSVGTALLAKNIQYF
CDR3nt: TGTGCCTGGAGTGTTGGGACAGCGTTACTAGCCAAAAACATTCAGTACTTC

v_gene: TRBV18
abundance: few
j_gene: TRBJ2-7
d_gene: -
CDR3aa: CASSPSQAYEQYF
CDR3nt: TGTGCCAGCTCACCTTCTCAGGCCTACGAGCAGTACTTC

v_gene: TRBV11-2
abundance: -
j_gene: TRBJ2-7
d_gene: TRBD1
CDR3aa: CASSLGQGGEQYF
CDR3nt: TGTGCCAGCAGTCTCGGACAGGGTGGCGAGCAGTACTTC

v_gene: TRBV4-2
abundance: -
j_gene: TRBJ2-2
d_gene: -
CDR3aa: CASSQGQDNTGELFF
CDR3nt: TGTGCCAGCAGCCAAGGACAAGATAACACCGGGGAGCTGTTTTTT

v_gene: TRBV27
abundance: -
j_gene: TRBJ2-7
d_gene: -
CDR3aa: CASSSSSEQYF
CDR3nt: TGTGCCAGCAGTTCCAGTTCCGAGCAGTACTTC

v_gene: TRBV30
abundance: few
j_gene: TRBJ1-1
d_gene: -
CDR3aa: CAWSVTAAEAFF
CDR3nt: TGTGCCTGGAGTGTGACAGCTGCAGAAGCTTTCTTT

v_gene: TRBV7-9
abundance: -
j_gene: TRBJ2-3
d_gene: TRBD1
CDR3aa: CASSPRTGEADTQYF
CDR3nt: TGTGCCAGCAGCCCGAGGACAGGGGAGGCAGATACGCAGTATTTT

v_gene: TRBV6-1
abundance: -
j_gene: TRBJ1-2
d_gene: TRBD1
CDR3aa: CASSERGRRDGYTF
CDR3nt: TGTGCCAGCAGTGAAAGGGGGCGTCGGGATGGCTACACCTTC

v_gene: TRBV5-6
abundance: -
j_gene: TRBJ2-7
d_gene: TRBD1
CDR3aa: CASSFTGTVPYGQYF
CDR3nt: TGTGCCAGCAGCTTCACCGGGACAGTGCCCTACGGGCAGTACTTC

v_gene: TRBV6-5
abundance: -
j_gene: TRBJ2-1
d_gene: TRBD2
CDR3aa: CASSYSQLAGWNEQFF
CDR3nt: TGTGCCAGCAGTTACTCGCAGCTAGCGGGGTGGAATGAGCAGTTCTTC

v_gene: TRBV7-9
abundance: -
j_gene: TRBJ2-5
d_gene: -
CDR3aa: CASSDPGQETQYF
CDR3nt: TGTGCCAGCAGCGATCCAGGCCAGGAGACCCAGTACTTC

v_gene: TRBV11-2
abundance: once
j_gene: TRBJ2-1
d_gene: -
CDR3aa: CASSFSLERNEQFF
CDR3nt: TGTGCCAGCAGCTTTTCTCTGGAGCGAAATGAGCAGTTCTTC

v_gene: TRBV5-6
abundance: few
j_gene: TRBJ2-7
d_gene: -
CDR3aa: CASITRAGYEQYF
CDR3nt: TGTGCCAGCATCACACGGGCGGGCTACGAGCAGTACTTC

v_gene: TRBV27
abundance: -
j_gene: TRBJ2-7
d_gene: TRBD2
CDR3aa: CASSLGGVYEQYF
CDR3nt: TGTGCCAGCAGTTTGGGAGGGGTCTACGAGCAGTACTTC

v_gene: TRBV9
abundance: -
j_gene: TRBJ2-3
d_gene: -
CDR3aa: CASSPRGVSDTQYF
CDR3nt: TGTGCCAGCAGCCCCAGAGGTGTGAGCGATACGCAGTATTTT

v_gene: TRBV28
abundance: -
j_gene: TRBJ2-3
d_gene: -
CDR3aa: CASSLSSEGTQYF
CDR3nt: TGTGCCAGCAGTTTATCCTCAGAGGGTACGCAGTATTTT

v_gene: TRBV4-3
abundance: -
j_gene: TRBJ2-2
d_gene: -
CDR3aa: CAGVGAPGPDTGELFF
CDR3nt: TGCGCCGGCGTGGGGGCCCCGGGACCGGACACCGGGGAGCTGTTTTTT

v_gene: TRBV14
abundance: -
j_gene: TRBJ1-1
d_gene: -
CDR3aa: CASSQRSGSIEDTEAFF
CDR3nt: TGTGCCAGCAGCCAAAGGTCCGGCAGCATCGAGGACACTGAAGCTTTCTTT

v_gene: TRBV7-3
abundance: -
j_gene: TRBJ1-2
d_gene: -
CDR3aa: CASSPAGVFGDGYTF
CDR3nt: -

v_gene: TRBV5-1
abundance: -
j_gene: TRBJ1-1
d_gene: TRBD1
CDR3aa: CASSSTGAEAFF
CDR3nt: TGCGCCAGCAGCTCGACAGGGGCTGAAGCTTTCTTT

v_gene: TRBV27
abundance: -
j_gene: TRBJ1-2
d_gene: -
CDR3aa: CASSSGIKYGYTF
CDR3nt: TGTGCCAGCAGTTCGGGGATTAAGTATGGCTACACCTTC

v_gene: TRBV11-3
abundance: -
j_gene: TRBJ2-7
d_gene: -
CDR3aa: CASSLQAGAPYEQYF
CDR3nt: TGTGCCAGCAGCTTACAAGCGGGCGCCCCGTACGAGCAGTACTTC

v_gene: TRBV7-9
abundance: few
j_gene: TRBJ2-2
d_gene: -
CDR3aa: CASSHPLVNTGELFF
CDR3nt: TGTGCCAGCAGCCACCCCTTAGTGAACACCGGGGAGCTGTTTTTT

v_gene: TRBV29-1
abundance: -
j_gene: TRBJ2-2
d_gene: -
CDR3aa: CSVGGQAGELFF
CDR3nt: TGCAGCGTTGGGGGCCAGGCCGGGGAGCTGTTTTTT

v_gene: TRBV7-9
abundance: -
j_gene: TRBJ2-7
d_gene: -
CDR3aa: CASSRNAGIPKYEQYF
CDR3nt: TGTGCCAGCAGCAGAAATGCAGGGATCCCCAAATACGAGCAGTACTTC

v_gene: TRBV14
abundance: -
j_gene: TRBJ2-1
d_gene: -
CDR3aa: CASSQTRVQNEQFF
CDR3nt: TGTGCCAGCAGCCAAACGCGGGTTCAAAATGAGCAGTTCTTC

v_gene: TRBV15
abundance: few
j_gene: TRBJ2-5
d_gene: TRBD1
CDR3aa: CATSRARGQGLGGQYF
CDR3nt: TGTGCCACCAGCAGGGCACGGGGACAGGGTTTAGGAGGGCAGTACTTC

v_gene: TRBV14
abundance: -
j_gene: TRBJ2-7
d_gene: -
CDR3aa: CASSQTGNRHEQYF
CDR3nt: TGTGCCAGCAGCCAAACGGGAAATCGCCACGAGCAGTACTTC

v_gene: TRBV30
abundance: few
j_gene: TRBJ2-1
d_gene: TRBD2
CDR3aa: CAWSRGLAGAREQFF
CDR3nt: TGTGCCTGGAGTAGAGGACTAGCGGGAGCGCGAGAGCAGTTCTTC

v_gene: TRBV27
abundance: -
j_gene: TRBJ2-2
d_gene: -
CDR3aa: CASSYGRAPGELFF
CDR3nt: TGTGCCAGCAGTTATGGCAGGGCGCCCGGGGAGCTGTTTTTT

v_gene: TRBV18
abundance: -
j_gene: TRBJ2-7
d_gene: TRBD1
CDR3aa: CASSPRTGANEQYF
CDR3nt: TGTGCCAGCTCACCTCGGACAGGGGCTAACGAGCAGTACTTC

v_gene: TRBV5-6
abundance: -
j_gene: TRBJ2-2
d_gene: -
CDR3aa: CASSLGGPGELFF
CDR3nt: TGTGCCAGCAGCTTAGGGGGACCCGGGGAGCTGTTTTTT

v_gene: TRBV5-3
abundance: -
j_gene: TRBJ2-1
d_gene: TRBD2
CDR3aa: CARSEGLAGGSPSYNEQFF
CDR3nt: TGTGCCAGAAGCGAGGGACTAGCGGGAGGATCACCCTCCTACAATGAGCAGTTCTTC

v_gene: TRBV7-2
abundance: -
j_gene: TRBJ2-4
d_gene: TRBD1
CDR3aa: CASSTRDRGFQYF
CDR3nt: TGTGCCAGCAGCACTCGGGACAGGGGGTTTCAGTACTTC

v_gene: TRBV27
abundance: -
j_gene: TRBJ1-2
d_gene: -
CDR3aa: CASSLSRYGYTF
CDR3nt: TGTGCCAGCAGTTTATCCCGTTATGGCTACACCTTC

v_gene: TRBV11-2
abundance: -
j_gene: TRBJ2-1
d_gene: TRBD1
CDR3aa: CASSFRTGDWDEQFF
CDR3nt: TGTGCCAGCAGCTTTCGGACAGGGGATTGGGATGAGCAGTTCTTC

v_gene: TRBV1
abundance: -
j_gene: TRBJ2-7
d_gene: -
CDR3aa: CTSSPASGSIRCEQYF
CDR3nt: TGCACCAGCAGCCCGGCTAGCGGGAGTATTAGGTGCGAGCAGTACTTC

v_gene: TRBV7-2
abundance: -
j_gene: TRBJ1-6
d_gene: TRBD1
CDR3aa: CASSLGSGQGYSPLHF
CDR3nt: TGTGCCAGCAGCTTGGGTTCGGGACAGGGTTATTCACCCCTCCACTTT

v_gene: TRBV5-6
abundance: -
j_gene: TRBJ2-1
d_gene: TRBD1
CDR3aa: CASSRIDRGGSYNEQFF
CDR3nt: TGTGCCAGCAGCCGTATCGACAGGGGCGGCTCCTACAATGAGCAGTTCTTC

v_gene: TRBV9
abundance: -
j_gene: TRBJ1-2
d_gene: TRBD1
CDR3aa: CASSVAFDTGGRIDGYTF
CDR3nt: TGTGCCAGCAGCGTAGCGTTCGATACAGGGGGAAGAATCGATGGCTACACCTTC

v_gene: TRBV15
abundance: -
j_gene: TRBJ2-7
d_gene: -
CDR3aa: CATSDGATYEQYF
CDR3nt: TGTGCCACCAGTGATGGGGCGACCTACGAGCAGTACTTC

v_gene: TRBV28
abundance: few
j_gene: TRBJ2-5
d_gene: -
CDR3aa: CASSFFTTAQETQYF
CDR3nt: TGTGCCAGCAGTTTTTTTACGACAGCCCAAGAGACCCAGTACTTC

v_gene: TRBV27
abundance: -
j_gene: TRBJ2-3
d_gene: -
CDR3aa: CASSFAWASTDTQYF
CDR3nt: TGTGCCAGCAGTTTCGCCTGGGCCAGCACAGATACGCAGTATTTT

v_gene: TRBV6-1
abundance: few
j_gene: TRBJ1-4
d_gene: -
CDR3aa: CASGSPGLAEKLFF
CDR3nt: TGTGCCAGCGGAAGTCCGGGACTAGCTGAAAAACTGTTTTTT

v_gene: TRBV6-6
abundance: -
j_gene: TRBJ2-5
d_gene: TRBD2
CDR3aa: CASTLGEGMETQYF
CDR3nt: TGTGCCAGCACATTGGGGGAGGGGATGGAGACCCAGTACTTC

v_gene: TRBV28
abundance: -
j_gene: TRBJ2-2
d_gene: -
CDR3aa: CASSLGGSRTGELFF
CDR3nt: TGTGCCAGCAGTCTCGGTGGGAGTCGGACCGGGGAGCTGTTTTTT

v_gene: TRBV27
abundance: -
j_gene: TRBJ2-7
d_gene: TRBD1
CDR3aa: CASIGTGRYEQYF
CDR3nt: TGTGCCAGCATAGGGACAGGTAGATACGAGCAGTACTTC

v_gene: TRBV7-6
abundance: -
j_gene: TRBJ1-4
d_gene: -
CDR3aa: CASSLSGQGEKLFF
CDR3nt: TGTGCCAGCAGCTTGAGTGGGCAGGGTGAAAAACTGTTTTTT

v_gene: TRBV6-4
abundance: -
j_gene: TRBJ2-1
d_gene: TRBD2
CDR3aa: CASRDLGGSVNEQFF
CDR3nt: TGTGCCAGCAGGGACCTTGGCGGGAGTGTGAATGAGCAGTTCTTC